These T cell receptor beta chains were read from a single sample in a study of blood T cell repertoires in COVID-19. Measured with immunoSEQ multiplex PCR; TCRdb has only the in-frame clones, and not every one. This table holds about 250,000 clones, under 85% found once. The sample consisted of peripheral blood. These receptor sequences come from a human donor with COVID-19, enrolled during active disease. The donor label of this sample is uncertain. CDR3s include the opening cysteine and the closing phenylalanine or tryptophan.

v_call cdr3_aa
TRBV6-5 CASSYLSGRNEQFF
TRBV9 CASSVDNRGRGQNEQYF
TRBV5-1 CASSPAVGRDTDTQYF
TRBV21-1 CASRNRQGTYEQYF
TRBV28 CASSPGHKDEQYF
TRBV24-1 CATSEDAGVGSYNEQFF
TRBV4-3 CASSQGWESGNQPQHF
TRBV19 CASSIGETGHGYTF
TRBV4-1 CASSQVVRREDTQYF
TRBV9 CASSVAAGSPYEQYF
TRBV20-1 CSANRQHEQFF
TRBV5-1 CASSLQGAPNDGYTF
TRBV9 CASSPRRGGLSPYEQYF
TRBV14 CASSQWEGNEKLFF
TRBV7-6 CASSLRGLNSPLHF
TRBV29-1 CSVAAGANEKLFF
TRBV11-3 CASSLDEQGLGNEQFF
TRBV28 CATSSQQGLFF
TRBV5-4 CASSLPPTGGIRETQYF
TRBV5-6 CASIGGTGSLHYNSPLHF
TRBV28 CASSSAGTRGMNTEAFF
TRBV18 CASSPETGGMETQYF
TRBV7-2 CASSPPRGVFNQPQHF
TRBV7-8 CASSDLTRVSVSTDTQYF
TRBV6-1 CASSATRRGGNDYGYTF
TRBV3-1/TRBV3-2 CASSQTFLSAVGYTF
TRBV2 CTSTSGLYNEQFF
TRBV3-1/TRBV3-2 CASSQDGDRVGTIYF
TRBV27 CASSLPQRPPPSGVNTDTQYF
TRBV10-3 CATGEAFEAYNEQFF
TRBV19 CASRRVLSSYNEQFF
TRBV3-1/TRBV3-2 CASSAGTATDTQYF
TRBV9 CASSVDGRTNEKLFF
TRBV7-2 CASSLTQETQYF
TRBV7-8 CASSLVDRNTGELFF
TRBV7-6 CASSLASQLAGESYNEQFF
TRBV5-4 CASSLTGIYEQYF
TRBV11-2 CASSLGGSYNEQFF
TRBV7-8 CASSLSLDQPQHF
TRBV4-1 CASSQPRISNTEAFF
TRBV5-1 CASAGTSGSDEQFF
TRBV6-2/TRBV6-3 CASSLGAGVYFEQYF
TRBV5-4 CASSLQETQYF
TRBV11-3 CASSLGAGRGETQYF
TRBV27 CASRISGTGNEKLFF
TRBV5-6 CASSLNAGQGGQPQHF
TRBV7-3 CASSPQGGRAGNEQFF
TRBV19 CASSPRLAGGQGETQYF
TRBV29-1 CSVNRVTTEAFF
TRBV3-1/TRBV3-2 CASSRLGSREAETQYF
TRBV10-3 CAISGQGGTEAFF
TRBV6-2/TRBV6-3 CASSYITSGELFF
TRBV27 CASSRGGRASYEQYF